The T cell receptor (beta chain) described here comes from a study of Ad26.COV2.S vaccination and SARS-CoV-2 variants. Overall study findings and caveats: In TCR breadth and depth analyses, total T cell responses may have been underestimated. Vaccine recipients posted higher spike-specific TCR breadth than their placebo counterparts.

This CDR3 is 14 amino acids long. The V end lost 0 bases, the J end lost 7 bases, and 13 bases lay between the germline ends. Germline assignment: CDR1 SGHRS and CDR2 YFSETQ. Produced via immunoSEQ multiplex PCR; TCRdb's table is partial and in-frame only. The sample has about 410,000 clones; about 88% are singletons. Described treatment: roughly 20 received Ad26.COV2.S at low or high dose, single or two shots; roughly five received placebo; per-sample allocation not given. The samples date from day 63 after the first vaccine or placebo injection. It was an adult aged 18-55 years in Boston who was the donor. An Ad26 vector expressing Wuhan-strain SARS-CoV-2 spike served as the vaccine. Turning to this clone: Antigen specificity is unknown.

The sequences come from peripheral blood, collected in a trial of Ad26.COV2.S vaccine versus placebo. The source is a person between 18 and 65 years old who received the Ad26.COV2.S COVID-19 vaccine or a placebo. The chain employs TRBV5-1 and TRBJ1-2, with a tentative D call TRBD1 (5 bases). CDR3 in amino acids: CASSLEGTGGGYTF. The CDR3 coding sequence is TGCGCCAGCAGCTTGGAGGGGACTGGAGGTGGCTACACCTTC.